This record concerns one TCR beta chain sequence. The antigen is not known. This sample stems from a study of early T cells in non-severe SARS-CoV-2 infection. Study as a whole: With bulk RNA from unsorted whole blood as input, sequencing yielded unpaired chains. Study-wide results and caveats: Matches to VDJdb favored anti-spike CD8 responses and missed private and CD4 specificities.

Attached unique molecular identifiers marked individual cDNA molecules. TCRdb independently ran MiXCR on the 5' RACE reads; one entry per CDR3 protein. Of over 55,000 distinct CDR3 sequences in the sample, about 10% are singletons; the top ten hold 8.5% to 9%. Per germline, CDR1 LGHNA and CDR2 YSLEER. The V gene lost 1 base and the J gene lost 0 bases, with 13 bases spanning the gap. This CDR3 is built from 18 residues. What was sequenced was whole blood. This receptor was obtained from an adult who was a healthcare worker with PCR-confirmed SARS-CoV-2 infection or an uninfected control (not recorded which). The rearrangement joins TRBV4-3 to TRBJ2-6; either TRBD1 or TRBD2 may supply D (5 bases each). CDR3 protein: CASSQVGGPSSGANVLTF. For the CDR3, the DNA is TGCGCCAGCAGCCAAGTTGGGGGACCCAGCTCTGGGGCCAACGTCCTGACTTTC.